A single sample gave rise to the 17 T cell receptor beta chains below, sequenced in a study of post-analysis software for immune sequencing data (dated by TCRdb to the mid-2010s). The research as a whole found: Several TRBV segments, including TRBV5-6, TRBV5-1 and TRBV20-1, were significantly more frequent in patients than controls.

These receptors have no known antigen. Receptor amplification or capture employed PCR. TCRdb names Illumina HiSeq 2500 as the instrument used. To reduce PCR and sequencing biases, unique molecular identifiers were built into the TCR beta cDNA libraries. TCRdb reanalyzed the raw reads on its own, using fastp at Q25 for trimming and MiXCR for clone calling, and kept in-frame beta chains. Under each unique CDR3 protein, matching rows form one entry showing the most common genes and DNA. The table for this sample lists roughly 410,000 distinct CDR3 sequences; roughly 36% of them were counted only once. 13% of the sample lies in the top ten. The specimen sequenced was blood. These receptors were taken from a girl between 5 and 17 years old with multiple sclerosis.

V is TRBV20-1 and J is TRBJ2-3, with D possibly TRBD2 on 6 matching bases. The germline gives CDR1 DFQATT, CDR2 SNEGSKA (reference sequence). This CDR3 has 12 residues. Trimming pared 1 base from V and 13 bases from J, leaving 15 bases between. The CDR3: CSARGGVDWEYF. The CDR3 DNA sequence: TGCAGTGCTAGAGGGGGGGTGGATTGGGAGTATTTT.

In its sample, this clonotype was seen a few times. The chain links TRBV7-6 to TRBJ1-5; D unresolved. The CDR3 covers 13 residues. CDR1 is SGHVS, CDR2 FNYEAQ, per germline. V was shortened by 5 bases and J by 3 bases, with 8 bases between the two germline ends. The CDR3 is CASSPDLNQPQHF. In nucleotides, the CDR3 is TGTGCCAGCAGCCCGGACCTCAATCAGCCCCAGCATTTT.

This clonotype was counted between two and nine times. The V gene is TRBV6-2 or TRBV6-3, the J gene TRBJ1-6; no clear D gene. The CDR3 contains 14 residues. V lost 5 bases and J 5 bases, leaving 10 bases between the germline ends. CDR1 is MNHEY and CDR2 is SVGEGT in the germline V gene. This CDR3 is CASSVADDNSPLHF. The CDR3 DNA reads TGTGCCAGCAGTGTTGCGGATGATAATTCACCCCTCCACTTT.

This clonotype came up a few times. V gene TRBV20-1 combines with J gene TRBJ2-3; D unclear. The length of the CDR3 is 12 residues. Between the trimmed V and J ends, which lost 5 bases and 2 bases, there was a span of 8 bases. Germline CDR1 reads DFQATT; CDR2 reads SNEGSKA (reference sequence). The CDR3 DNA follows: TGCAGTGCTCTCCGACTCACAGATACGCAGTATTTT. Translating it yields CSALRLTDTQYF.

The chain uses TRBV20-1 and TRBJ2-3, with 9 bases that match TRBD2. The ends lost 6 bases at V and 2 bases at J; junction bases unmatched: 12. The CDR3 is made up of 16 amino acids. The V gene's germline CDR1 is DFQATT and CDR2 SNEGSKA (reference sequence). DNA for the CDR3: TGCAGTGCCTCCCTCCAGCGGGGGGAAGCCACAGATACGCAGTATTTT. The encoded protein is CSASLQRGEATDTQYF.

The chain links TRBV7-3 to TRBJ1-1, with D uncertain. The CDR3 has 15 amino acids. Germline loops: CDR1 SGHTA, CDR2 FQGTGA. The ends were cut back, 5 bases at V and 5 bases at J, with 18 bases in the middle. The DNA for the CDR3 is TGTGCCAGCAGCGTGGAAGCTGGGGAACAGACTGAAGCTTTCTTT. It translates to CASSVEAGEQTEAFF.

CDR3 protein: CASSVDGSRDPERAGELFF. For the CDR3, the DNA is TGTGCCAGCAGCGTAGATGGGTCCCGGGACCCAGAAAGAGCCGGGGAGCTGTTTTTT. The rearrangement uses TRBV9 and TRBJ2-2; either TRBD1 or TRBD2 may supply D (5 bases each). V was cut by 0 bases and J by 6 bases, with 24 bases left in between. Germline CDR1 is SGDLS and CDR2 is YYNGEE. This CDR3 spans 19 amino acids.

There are a few counts of this clonotype. This chain connects TRBV12-3 or TRBV12-4 to TRBJ2-7; D unresolved. CDR3 length: 13 residues. The ends were cut back, 4 bases at V and 10 bases at J, with 17 bases in the middle. DNA for the CDR3: TGTGCCAGCAGTTACTATGGGAAAGAGGCCCAGTACTTC. Translating it yields CASSYYGKEAQYF.

This chain connects TRBV29-1 to TRBJ2-7, with D possibly TRBD1 on 5 matching bases. The germline V gene encodes CDR1 SQVTM and CDR2 ANQGSEA. The CDR3 loop spans 14 amino acids. Between the trimmed V and J ends, which lost 6 bases and 3 bases, there was a span of 18 bases. CDR3 in amino acids: CSVALAGKVYEQYF. CDR3 bases: TGCAGCGTGGCCCTCGCAGGGAAGGTCTACGAGCAGTACTTC.

This clonotype was seen a handful of times. The rearrangement links TRBV24-1 to TRBJ2-7, with D maybe TRBD1 (6 bases). Germline CDR1 is KGHDR and CDR2 is SFDVKD. CDR3 size: 13 residues. Trimming left V 7 bases short and J 4 bases short, with 13 bases between. CDR3 DNA sequence: TGTGCCACCAGCGATCCACAGGGTTACGAGCAGTACTTC. Amino acid sequence: CATSDPQGYEQYF.

This chain joins TRBV28 and TRBJ1-4; 10 nucleotides agree with TRBD1. J lost 6 bases, V lost 7 bases, and 8 bases had no gene match. CDR1 is MDHEN and CDR2 is SYDVKM in the germline V gene. The CDR3 spans 15 residues. The CDR3 sequence is CASTQGGTGDEKLFF. The CDR3, as DNA: TGTGCCAGCACCCAAGGAGGGACAGGGGATGAAAAACTGTTTTTT.

This chain links TRBV28 with TRBJ2-7; D is ambiguous. V gave up 7 bases and J gave up 3 bases, with 7 bases separating them. Germline CDR1 MDHEN, CDR2 SYDVKM. The CDR3 has 11 residues. The CDR3 DNA reads as TGTGCCAGCACGAGTGGCTACGAGCAGTACTTC. This gives the protein CASTSGYEQYF.

This sequence joins TRBV6-1 and TRBJ2-3; 13 nucleotides line up with TRBD2. The V and J ends lost 4 bases and 0 bases, in that order; junction bases with no gene match: 4. This CDR3 region has 17 residues. Germline CDR1 reads MNHNS; CDR2 reads SASEGT. The CDR3 DNA is TGTGCCAGCAGTGGGACTAGCGGGAGCCCTAGCACAGATACGCAGTATTTT. Translation gives CASSGTSGSPSTDTQYF.

This clonotype was detected a few times. This sequence joins TRBV12-3 or TRBV12-4 and TRBJ2-7; 10 nucleotides align to TRBD2. J lost 1 base, V lost 5 bases, and 5 bases had no gene match. CDR3 length: 15 amino acids. The CDR3 bases are TGTGCCAGCAGTAAAGGACTAGCGGTTTCCTACGAGCAGTACTTC. This translates into CASSKGLAVSYEQYF.

The chain couples TRBV7-9 to TRBJ2-7; no firm D call. CDR1 and CDR2 (germline): SEHNR, FQNEAQ (reference sequence). This CDR3 contains 16 residues. The V gene lost 3 bases and the J gene lost 0 bases, with 15 bases spanning the gap. CDR3 DNA: TGTGCCAGCAGCTTGGGCGTTGTAGACATCTCCTACGAGCAGTACTTC. It is translated as CASSLGVVDISYEQYF.

The table lists this clonotype with a count of one. A much bigger clone sits one base away, suggesting this may be a read error. V gene TRBV20-1 combines with J gene TRBJ2-7, with TRBD1 matching 8 bases. The CDR3 runs to 16 residues. Germline V gene data show CDR1 as DFQATT and CDR2 as SNEGSKA (reference sequence). The chain's CDR3 is CGARDLDRGETYEQYF. CDR3 DNA sequence: TGCGGTGCTAGAGATTTAGACAGGGGAGAAACCTACGAGCAGTACTTC.

This clonotype showed up just a few times. The V call is TRBV14, the J call TRBJ1-2; maybe TRBD1 (6 bases). V lost 8 bases and J lost 4, with 20 bases in between. This CDR3 region has 15 residues. Per the germline V gene, CDR1 is SGHDN and CDR2 is FVKESK. CDR3 loop: CASAAWGARGYGYTF. The CDR3 DNA sequence: TGTGCCAGCGCCGCCTGGGGGGCCCGGGGCTATGGCTACACCTTC. Together with reference TRBV14 and TRBJ1-2, the CDR3 gives the full variable domain: EAGVTQFPSHSVIEKGQTVTLRCDPISGHDNLYWYRRVMGKEIKFLLHFVKESKQDESGMPNNRFLAERTGGTYSTLKVQPAELEDSGVYFCASAAWGARGYGYTFGSGTRLTVV.